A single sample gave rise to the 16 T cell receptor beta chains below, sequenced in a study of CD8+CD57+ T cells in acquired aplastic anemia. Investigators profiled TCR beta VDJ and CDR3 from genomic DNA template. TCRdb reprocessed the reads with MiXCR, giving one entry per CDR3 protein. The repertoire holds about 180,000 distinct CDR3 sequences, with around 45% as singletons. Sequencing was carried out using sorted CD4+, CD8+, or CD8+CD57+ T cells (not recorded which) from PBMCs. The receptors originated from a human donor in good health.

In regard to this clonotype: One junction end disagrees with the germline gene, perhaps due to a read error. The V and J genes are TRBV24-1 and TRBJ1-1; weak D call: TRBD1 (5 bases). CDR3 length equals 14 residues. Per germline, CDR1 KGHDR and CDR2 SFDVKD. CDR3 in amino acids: CATLFNRDVTEAFF. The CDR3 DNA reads TGTGCCACCCTCTTTAACCGGGACGTCACTGAAGCTTTCTTC.

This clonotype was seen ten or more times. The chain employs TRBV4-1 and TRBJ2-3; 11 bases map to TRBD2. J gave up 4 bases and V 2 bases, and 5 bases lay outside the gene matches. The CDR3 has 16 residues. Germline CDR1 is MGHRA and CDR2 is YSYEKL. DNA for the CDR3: TGCGCCAGCAGCCAAACCCTAGCGGGAGGTCCAGATACGCAGTATTTT. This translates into CASSQTLAGGPDTQYF.

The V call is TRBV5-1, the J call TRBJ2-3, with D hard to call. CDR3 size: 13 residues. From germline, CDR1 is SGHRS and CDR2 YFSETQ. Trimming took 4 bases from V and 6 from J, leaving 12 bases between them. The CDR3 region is CASSPKTRDTQYF. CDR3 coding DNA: TGCGCCAGCAGCCCAAAAACCAGGGATACGCAGTATTTT.

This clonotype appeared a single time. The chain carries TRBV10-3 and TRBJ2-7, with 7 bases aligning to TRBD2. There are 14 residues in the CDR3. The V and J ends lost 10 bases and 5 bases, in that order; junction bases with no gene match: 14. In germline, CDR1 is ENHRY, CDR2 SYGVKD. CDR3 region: CASQTPRGGDEQYF. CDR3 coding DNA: TGTGCCAGCCAGACCCCACGGGGAGGGGACGAGCAGTACTTC.

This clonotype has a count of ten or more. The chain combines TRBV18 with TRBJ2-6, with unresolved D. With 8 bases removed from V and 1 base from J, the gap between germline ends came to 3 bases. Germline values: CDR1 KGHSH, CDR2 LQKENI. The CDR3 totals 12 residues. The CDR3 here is CASSSGANVLTF. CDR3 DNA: TGTGCCAGCAGTTCTGGGGCCAACGTCCTGACTTTC.

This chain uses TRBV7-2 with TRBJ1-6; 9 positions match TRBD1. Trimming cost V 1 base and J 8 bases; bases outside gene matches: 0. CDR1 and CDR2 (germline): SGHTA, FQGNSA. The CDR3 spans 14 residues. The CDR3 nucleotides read TGTGCCAGCAGCTTAGGGACAGGGGATTCACCCCTCCACTTT. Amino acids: CASSLGTGDSPLHF.

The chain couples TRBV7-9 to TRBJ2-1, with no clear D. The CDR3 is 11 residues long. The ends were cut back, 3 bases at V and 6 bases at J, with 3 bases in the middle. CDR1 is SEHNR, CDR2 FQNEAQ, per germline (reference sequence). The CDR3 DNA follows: TGTGCCAGCAGCTTTAGCAATGAGCAGTTCTTC. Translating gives CASSFSNEQFF.

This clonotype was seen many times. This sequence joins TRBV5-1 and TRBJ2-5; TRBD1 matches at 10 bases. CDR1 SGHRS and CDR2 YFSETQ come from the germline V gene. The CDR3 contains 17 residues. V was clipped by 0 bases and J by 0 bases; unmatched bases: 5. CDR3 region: CASSLARGTGDQETQYF. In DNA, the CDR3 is TGCGCCAGCAGCTTGGCGCGGGGGACAGGGGACCAAGAGACCCAGTACTTC.

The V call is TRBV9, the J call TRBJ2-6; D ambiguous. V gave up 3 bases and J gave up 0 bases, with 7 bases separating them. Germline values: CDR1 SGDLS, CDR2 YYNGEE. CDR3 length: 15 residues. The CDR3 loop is CASSGLCSGANVLTF. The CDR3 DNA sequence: TGTGCCAGCAGCGGGCTGTGCTCTGGGGCCAACGTCCTGACTTTC.

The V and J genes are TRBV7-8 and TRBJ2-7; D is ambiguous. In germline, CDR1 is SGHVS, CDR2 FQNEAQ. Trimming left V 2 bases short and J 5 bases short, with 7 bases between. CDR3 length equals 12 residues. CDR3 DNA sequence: TGTGCCAGCAGCTTAATTGGCCACGAGCAGTACTTC. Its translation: CASSLIGHEQYF.

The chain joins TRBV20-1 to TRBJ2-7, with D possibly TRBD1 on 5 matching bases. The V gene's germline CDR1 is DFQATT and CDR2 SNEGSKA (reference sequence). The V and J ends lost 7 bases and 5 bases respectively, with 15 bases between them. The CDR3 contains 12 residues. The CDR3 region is CSGTQGWDEQYF. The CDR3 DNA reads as TGCAGTGGAACGCAGGGTTGGGACGAGCAGTACTTC.

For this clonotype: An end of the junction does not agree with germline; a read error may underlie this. The CDR3 DNA sequence: TGCAGCGTTCCCCTAGCGGGAGTCACAGATATGCAGTATTTT. It specifies CSVPLAGVTDMQYF. The chain employs TRBV29-1 and TRBJ2-3; 10 bases align to TRBD2. CDR3 size: 14 residues. Per the germline V gene, CDR1 is SQVTM and CDR2 is ANQGSEA.

The DNA of the CDR3 is TGTGCTAGCTCGGGGGGCGGTGAGGGCTATACGCAGTATTTT. Amino acid sequence: CASSGGGEGYTQYF. The chain uses TRBV7-7 and TRBJ2-3; D may be TRBD2 (7 bases). The CDR3 is made up of 14 amino acids. The germline CDR1 and CDR2 sequences are SSHAT and FNYEAQ (reference sequence). Filled out from reference TRBV7-7 and TRBJ2-3, the complete variable domain reads GAGVSQSPRYKVTKRGQDVTLRCDPISSHATLYWYQQALGQGPEFLTYFNYEAQPDKSGLPSDRFSAERPEGSISTLTIQRTEQRDSAMYRCASSGGGEGYTQYFGPGTRLTVL.

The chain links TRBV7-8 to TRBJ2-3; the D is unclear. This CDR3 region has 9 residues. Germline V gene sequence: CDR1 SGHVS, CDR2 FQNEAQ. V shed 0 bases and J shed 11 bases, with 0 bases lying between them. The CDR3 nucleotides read TGTGCCAGCAGCTTAGCGCAGTATTTT. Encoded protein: CASSLAQYF. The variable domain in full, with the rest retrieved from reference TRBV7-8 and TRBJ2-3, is GAGVSQSPRYKVAKRGQDVALRCDPISGHVSLFWYQQALGQGPEFLTYFQNEAQLDKSGLPSDRFFAERPEGSVSTLKIQRTQQEDSAVYLCASSLAQYFGPGTRLTVL.

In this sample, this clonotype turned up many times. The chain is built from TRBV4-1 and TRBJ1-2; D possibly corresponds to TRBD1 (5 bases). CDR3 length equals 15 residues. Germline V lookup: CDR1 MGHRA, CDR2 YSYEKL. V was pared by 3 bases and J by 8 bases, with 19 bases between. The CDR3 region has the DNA TGCGCCAGCAGCCAGACGCCCCAGGGATCCAGCGGCTACACCTTC. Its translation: CASSQTPQGSSGYTF.

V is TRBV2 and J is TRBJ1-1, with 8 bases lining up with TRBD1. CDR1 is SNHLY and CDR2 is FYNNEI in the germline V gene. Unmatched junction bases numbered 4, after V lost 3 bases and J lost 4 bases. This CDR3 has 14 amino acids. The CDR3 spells CASSDYRGITEAFF. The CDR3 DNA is TGTGCCAGCAGTGATTACAGGGGGATCACTGAAGCTTTCTTT. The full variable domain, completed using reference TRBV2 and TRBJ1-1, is EPEVTQTPSHQVTQMGQEVILRCVPISNHLYFYWYRQILGQKVEFLVSFYNNEISEKSEIFDDQFSVERPDGSNFTLKIRSTKLEDSAMYFCASSDYRGITEAFFGQGTRLTVV.